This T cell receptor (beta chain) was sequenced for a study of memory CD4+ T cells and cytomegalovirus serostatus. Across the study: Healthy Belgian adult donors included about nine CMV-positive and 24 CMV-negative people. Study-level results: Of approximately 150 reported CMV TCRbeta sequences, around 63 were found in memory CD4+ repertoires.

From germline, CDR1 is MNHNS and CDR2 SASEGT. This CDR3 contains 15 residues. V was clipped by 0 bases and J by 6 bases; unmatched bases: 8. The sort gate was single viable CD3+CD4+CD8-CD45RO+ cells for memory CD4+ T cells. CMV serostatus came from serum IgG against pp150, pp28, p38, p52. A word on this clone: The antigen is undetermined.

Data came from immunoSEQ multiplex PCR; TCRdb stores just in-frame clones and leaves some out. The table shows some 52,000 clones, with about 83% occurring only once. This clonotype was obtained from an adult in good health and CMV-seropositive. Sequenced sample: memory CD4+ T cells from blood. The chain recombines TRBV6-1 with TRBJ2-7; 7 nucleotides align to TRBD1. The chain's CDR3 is CASSEAEGGWSEQYF. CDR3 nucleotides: TGTGCCAGCAGTGAAGCCGAAGGGGGCTGGTCCGAGCAGTACTTC.